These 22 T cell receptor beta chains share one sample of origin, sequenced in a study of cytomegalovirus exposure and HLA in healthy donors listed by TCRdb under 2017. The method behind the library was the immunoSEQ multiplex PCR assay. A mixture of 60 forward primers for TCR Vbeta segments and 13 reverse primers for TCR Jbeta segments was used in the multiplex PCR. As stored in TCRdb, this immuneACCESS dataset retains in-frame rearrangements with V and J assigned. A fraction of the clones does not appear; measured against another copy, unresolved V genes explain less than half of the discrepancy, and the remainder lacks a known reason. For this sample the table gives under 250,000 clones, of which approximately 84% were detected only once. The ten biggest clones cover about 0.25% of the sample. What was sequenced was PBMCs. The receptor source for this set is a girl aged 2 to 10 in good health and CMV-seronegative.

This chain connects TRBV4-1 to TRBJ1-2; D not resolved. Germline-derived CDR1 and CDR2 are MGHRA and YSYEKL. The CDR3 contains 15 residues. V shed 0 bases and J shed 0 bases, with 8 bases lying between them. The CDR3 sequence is CASSQDRLANYGYTF. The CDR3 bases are TGCGCCAGCAGCCAAGACCGTTTAGCTAACTATGGCTACACCTTC.

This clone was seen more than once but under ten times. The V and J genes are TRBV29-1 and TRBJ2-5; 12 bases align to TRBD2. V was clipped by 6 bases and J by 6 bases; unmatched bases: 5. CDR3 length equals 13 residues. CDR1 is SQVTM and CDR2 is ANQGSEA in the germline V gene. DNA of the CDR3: TGCAGCGTGGCTAGCGGGGGGGCAAAGACCCAGTACTTC. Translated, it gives CSVASGGAKTQYF.

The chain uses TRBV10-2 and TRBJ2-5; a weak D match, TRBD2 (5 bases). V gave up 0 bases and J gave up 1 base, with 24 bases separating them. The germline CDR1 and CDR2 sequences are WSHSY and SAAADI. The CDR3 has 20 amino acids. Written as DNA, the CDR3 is TGCGCCAGCAGTGAGTCACCAGGATTTTTTGGCTGGGGAGCCCAAGAGACCCAGTACTTC. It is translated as CASSESPGFFGWGAQETQYF.

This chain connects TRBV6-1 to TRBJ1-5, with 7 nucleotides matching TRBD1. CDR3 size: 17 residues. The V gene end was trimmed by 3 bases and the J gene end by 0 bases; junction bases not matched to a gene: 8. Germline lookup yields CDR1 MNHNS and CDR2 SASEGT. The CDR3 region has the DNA TGTGCCAGCAGTGATAGGGACAGACTGTATAGCAATCAGCCCCAGCATTTT. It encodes CASSDRDRLYSNQPQHF.

The CDR3 DNA is TGTGCCAGCAGCTTGGGACCTAGCGGGAGTTTAAATGAGCAGTTCTTC. Translated: CASSLGPSGSLNEQFF. This chain links TRBV7-2 with TRBJ2-1; 10 nucleotides match TRBD2. The CDR3 spans 16 residues. The V and J ends lost 3 bases and 7 bases, in that order; junction bases with no gene match: 9. Germline V CDR1 and CDR2: SGHTA, FQGNSA.

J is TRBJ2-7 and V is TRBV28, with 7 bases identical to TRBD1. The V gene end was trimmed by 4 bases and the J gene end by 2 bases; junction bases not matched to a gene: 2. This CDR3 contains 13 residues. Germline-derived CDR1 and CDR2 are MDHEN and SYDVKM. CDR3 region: CASSWDRTYEQYF. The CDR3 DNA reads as TGTGCCAGCAGTTGGGACAGAACCTACGAGCAGTACTTC.

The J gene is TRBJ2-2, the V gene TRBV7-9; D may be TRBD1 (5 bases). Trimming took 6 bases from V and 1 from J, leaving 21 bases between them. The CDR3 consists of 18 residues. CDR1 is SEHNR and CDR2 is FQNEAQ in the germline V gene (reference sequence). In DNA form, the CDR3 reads TGTGCCAGCAGTCCTCTGACAGAGCTGTTAATGAACACCGGGGAGCTGTTTTTT. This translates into CASSPLTELLMNTGELFF.

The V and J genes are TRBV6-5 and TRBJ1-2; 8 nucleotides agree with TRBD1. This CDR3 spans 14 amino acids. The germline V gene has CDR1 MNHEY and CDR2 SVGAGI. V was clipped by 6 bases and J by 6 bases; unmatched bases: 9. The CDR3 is CASSLIDRGHGYTF. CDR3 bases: TGTGCCAGCAGCCTCATAGACAGGGGCCATGGCTACACCTTC.

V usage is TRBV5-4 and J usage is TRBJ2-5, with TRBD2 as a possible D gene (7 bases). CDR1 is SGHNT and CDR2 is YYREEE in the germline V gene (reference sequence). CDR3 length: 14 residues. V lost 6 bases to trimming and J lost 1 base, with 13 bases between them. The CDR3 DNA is TGTGCCAGCAATTTAGGGGGGGTCCAAGAGACCCAGTACTTC. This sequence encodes CASNLGGVQETQYF.

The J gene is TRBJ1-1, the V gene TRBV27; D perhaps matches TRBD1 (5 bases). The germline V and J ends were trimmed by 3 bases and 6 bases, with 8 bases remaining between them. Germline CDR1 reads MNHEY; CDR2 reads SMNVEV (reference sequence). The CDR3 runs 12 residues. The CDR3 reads CASSFKGSEAFF. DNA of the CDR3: TGTGCCAGCAGTTTTAAGGGGTCTGAAGCTTTCTTT.

This CDR3 reads CASSHPTGTRGGGYTF. CDR3 bases: TGTGCCAGCAGCCACCCCACGGGGACGCGGGGTGGGGGCTACACCTTC. This sequence joins TRBV11-2 and TRBJ1-2; D may be TRBD1 (5 bases). Germline V lookup: CDR1 SGHAT, CDR2 FQNNGV. Trimming removed 5 bases at V and 8 bases at J, with 24 bases between. The CDR3 covers 16 residues. The variable domain in full, with the rest retrieved from reference TRBV11-2 and TRBJ1-2, is EAGVAQSPRYKIIEKRQSVAFWCNPISGHATLYWYQQILGQGPKLLIQFQNNGVVDDSQLPKDRFSAERLKGVDSTLKIQPAKLEDSAVYLCASSHPTGTRGGGYTFGSGTRLTVV.

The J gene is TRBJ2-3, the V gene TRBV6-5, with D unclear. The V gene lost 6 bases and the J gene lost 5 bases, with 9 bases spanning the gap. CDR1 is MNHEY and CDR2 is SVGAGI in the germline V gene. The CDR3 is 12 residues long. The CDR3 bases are TGTGCCAGCAGCTTGACTGGAGATACGCAGTATTTT. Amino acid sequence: CASSLTGDTQYF.

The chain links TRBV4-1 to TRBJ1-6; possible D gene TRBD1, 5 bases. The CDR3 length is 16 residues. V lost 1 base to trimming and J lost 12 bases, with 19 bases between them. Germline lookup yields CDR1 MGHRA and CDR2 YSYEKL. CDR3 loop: CASSQGHRILDGPLHF. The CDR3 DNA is TGCGCCAGCAGCCAAGGTCACAGGATCCTTGATGGACCCCTCCACTTT.

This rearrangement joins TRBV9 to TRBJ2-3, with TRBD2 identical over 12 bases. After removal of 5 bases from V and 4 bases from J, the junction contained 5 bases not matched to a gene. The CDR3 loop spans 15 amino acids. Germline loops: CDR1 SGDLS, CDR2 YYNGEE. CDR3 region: CASRGLAGTSDTQYF. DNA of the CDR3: TGTGCCAGCAGAGGACTAGCGGGAACTTCAGATACGCAGTATTTT.

The CDR3 sequence is CASSVQGTEQFF. CDR3 bases: TGTGCCAGCAGTGTTCAGGGGACTGAGCAGTTCTTC. The V and J genes are TRBV2 and TRBJ2-1; weak D call: TRBD1 (6 bases). V lost 4 bases and J lost 9, with 10 bases in between. Germline lookup yields CDR1 SNHLY and CDR2 FYNNEI. The CDR3 runs to 12 residues.

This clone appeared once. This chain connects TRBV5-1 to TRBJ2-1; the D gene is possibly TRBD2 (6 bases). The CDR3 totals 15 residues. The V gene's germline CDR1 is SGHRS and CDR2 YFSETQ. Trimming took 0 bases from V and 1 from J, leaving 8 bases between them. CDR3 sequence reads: CASSLVGGSYNEQFF. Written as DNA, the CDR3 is TGCGCCAGCAGCTTGGTTGGAGGGTCCTACAATGAGCAGTTCTTC.

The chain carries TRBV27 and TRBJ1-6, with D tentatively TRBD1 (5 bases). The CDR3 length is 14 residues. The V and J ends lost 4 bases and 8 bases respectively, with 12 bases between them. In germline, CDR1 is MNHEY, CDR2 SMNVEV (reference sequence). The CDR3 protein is CASSSRGSYSPLHF. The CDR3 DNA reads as TGTGCCAGCAGTTCTAGGGGTTCCTATTCACCCCTCCACTTT.

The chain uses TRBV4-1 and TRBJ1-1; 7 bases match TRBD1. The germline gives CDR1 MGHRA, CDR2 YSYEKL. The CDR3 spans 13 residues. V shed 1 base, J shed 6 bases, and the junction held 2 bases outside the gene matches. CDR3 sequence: CASSQGQGAEAFF. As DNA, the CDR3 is TGCGCCAGCAGCCAAGGACAGGGCGCTGAAGCTTTCTTT.

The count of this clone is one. CDR3 in DNA: TGCAGCGTTGAGTCGCAGGGGTTGGCTTTCTTT. Amino acids: CSVESQGLAFF. The rearrangement uses TRBV29-1 and TRBJ1-1; tentatively, D is TRBD1 (6 bases). The CDR3 covers 11 residues. Trimming removed 3 bases at V and 11 bases at J, with 13 bases between. From germline, CDR1 is SQVTM and CDR2 ANQGSEA. The variable domain in full, completed from reference TRBV29-1 and TRBJ1-1, reads SAVISQKPSRDICQRGTSLTIQCQVDSQVTMMFWYRQQPGQSLTLIATANQGSEATYESGFVIDKFPISRPNLTFSTLTVSNMSPEDSSIYLCSVESQGLAFFGQGTRLTVV.

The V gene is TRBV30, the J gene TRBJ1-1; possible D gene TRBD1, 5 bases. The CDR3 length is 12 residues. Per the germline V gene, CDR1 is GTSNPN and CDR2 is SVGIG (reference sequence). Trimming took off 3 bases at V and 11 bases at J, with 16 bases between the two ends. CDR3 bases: TGTGCCTGGAGCGCTTTAGGGGTTGACGCTTTCTTT. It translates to CAWSALGVDAFF.

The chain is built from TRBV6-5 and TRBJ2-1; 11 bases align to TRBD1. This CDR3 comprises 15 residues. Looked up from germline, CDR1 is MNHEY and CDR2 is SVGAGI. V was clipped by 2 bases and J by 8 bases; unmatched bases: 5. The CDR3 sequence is CASSYGTGGIDEQFF. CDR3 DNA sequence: TGTGCCAGCAGTTACGGGACAGGGGGAATCGATGAGCAGTTCTTC.

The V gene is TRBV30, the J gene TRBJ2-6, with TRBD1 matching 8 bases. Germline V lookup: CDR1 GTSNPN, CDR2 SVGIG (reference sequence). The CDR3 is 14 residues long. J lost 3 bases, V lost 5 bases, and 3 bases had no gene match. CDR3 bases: TGTGCCTGGGGACAGGGAAATGGGGCCAACGTCCTGACTTTC. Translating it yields CAWGQGNGANVLTF.